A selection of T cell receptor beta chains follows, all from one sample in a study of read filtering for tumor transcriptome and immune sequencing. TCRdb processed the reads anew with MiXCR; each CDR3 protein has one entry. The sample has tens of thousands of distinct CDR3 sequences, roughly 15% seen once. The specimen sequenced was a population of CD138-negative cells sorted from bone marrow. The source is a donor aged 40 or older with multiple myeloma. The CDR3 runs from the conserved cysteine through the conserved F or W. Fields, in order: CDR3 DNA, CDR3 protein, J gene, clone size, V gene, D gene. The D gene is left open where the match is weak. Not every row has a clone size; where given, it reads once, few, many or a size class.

TGCGCCAGCAGCCAAGTGGGACTAAACAATGAGCAGTTCTTC	CASSQVGLNNEQFF	TRBJ2-1	many	TRBV4-1	TRBD2
TGTGCCAGCAGCCAACCTAGCGGGAGCCCCACAGATACGCAGTATTTT	CASSQPSGSPTDTQYF	TRBJ2-3	many	TRBV4-2	TRBD2
TGTGCCAGCAGTCCATCGGGACTAGCGGGAGGGGCAGATACGCAGTATTTT	CASSPSGLAGGADTQYF	TRBJ2-3	many	TRBV27	TRBD2
TGTGCCAGCAGCCCCAGAGGAGGATCCCAAGAGACCCAGTACTTC	CASSPRGGSQETQYF	TRBJ2-5	many	TRBV3-1	NA
TGCAGTGCTAGCGGTCATAGCGGGAGTGGCACCGGGGAGCTGTTTTTT	CSASGHSGSGTGELFF	TRBJ2-2	many	TRBV20-1	TRBD2
TGTGCCAGCAGTGAATCGTACAATGAGCAGTTCTTC	CASSESYNEQFF	TRBJ2-1	many	TRBV6-1	NA
TGTGCCAGCAGCGAAAAGGGAGCCAGGACCAATCAGCCCCAGCATTTT	CASSEKGARTNQPQHF	TRBJ1-5	NA	TRBV6-1	NA
TGCAGCGTTGCGACTAGTGCTAGCACAGATACGCAGTATTTT	CSVATSASTDTQYF	TRBJ2-3	many	TRBV29-1	NA
TGTGCCAGCAGCCCCAGACAGCTAAACTACGAGCAGTACTTC	CASSPRQLNYEQYF	TRBJ2-7	many	TRBV5-5	NA
TGCGCCAGCAGCTCAGGACTAGCGGGAGGAGGAGAGCAGTACTTC	CASSSGLAGGGEQYF	TRBJ2-7	few	TRBV5-1	TRBD2
TGTGCCAGCAGCTACTTGACAGGGCGCGAGCAGTACTTC	CASSYLTGREQYF	TRBJ2-7	many	TRBV7-9	TRBD1
TGCGCCAGGAGGGCCTTACTAGCCAAAAACATTCAGTACTTC	CARRALLAKNIQYF	TRBJ2-4	NA	TRBV10-1	NA
TGTGCCAGCAGCCCGGACAGAATGGATCAGCCCCAGCATTTT	CASSPDRMDQPQHF	TRBJ1-5	many	TRBV12-3/TRBV12-4	NA
TGTGCCAGCAGTCTACAGTGGACTAAAAACAATGAGCAGTTCTTC	CASSLQWTKNNEQFF	TRBJ2-1	many	TRBV6-4	NA
TGTGCCAGCAGGACCGGGACCTTTGCCTACGAGCAGTACTTC	CASRTGTFAYEQYF	TRBJ2-7	many	TRBV28	NA
TGTGCCAGCAGCCCGCGACAGGCTTTTAATGAAAAACTGTTTTTT	CASSPRQAFNEKLFF	TRBJ1-4	NA	TRBV3-1	NA
TGTGCCAGCACAGCGGGACACTCGCCAACTGAAGCTTTCTTT	CASTAGHSPTEAFF	TRBJ1-1	many	TRBV6-5	NA
TGTGCCAGCAGCCTGAACTATGGCTACACCTTC	CASSLNYGYTF	TRBJ1-2	many	TRBV7-9	NA
TGTGCCAGCCAACAGGGTCTGGGGGGCAGTCAGCCCCAGCATTTT	CASQQGLGGSQPQHF	TRBJ1-5	few	TRBV19	NA
TGTGCCAGCAGCCTAGTCGACTCGCCCTCTCAGTTCTTC	CASSLVDSPSQFF	TRBJ2-1	medium-sized	TRBV7-9	NA
TGCAGTGCCCGCTGGGGGGGGTCCGGGAGGTACGAGCAGTACTTC	CSARWGGSGRYEQYF	TRBJ2-7	many	TRBV20-1	TRBD2
TGCGCCAGCAGCCAGGGGGGCGGGAGAAATGAGCAGTTCTTC	CASSQGGGRNEQFF	TRBJ2-1	many	TRBV4-1	NA
TGCGCCAGCAGCCAAGTGACAGGGGGCAATCAGCCCCAGCATTTT	CASSQVTGGNQPQHF	TRBJ1-5	NA	TRBV4-1	TRBD1
TGTGCCAGCAGCCGGACTAGCGGGGACACCGGGGAGCTGTTTTTT	CASSRTSGDTGELFF	TRBJ2-2	many	TRBV7-9	TRBD2